This note documents a single TCR beta chain sequence. The V gene's germline CDR1 is KGHDR and CDR2 SFDVKD. V lost 8 bases and J lost 5, with 11 bases in between. This CDR3 comprises 12 residues. The sample comes from a study of CD8 T cells in Susac syndrome. RNA totalling about 0.45 to 1 ug underwent reverse transcription with random hexamers. Amplification of TCR beta CDR3 used immunoSEQ multiplex PCR across 54 Vbeta and 13 Jbeta. Each CDR3 protein is one row after TCRdb ran MiXCR on the immunoSEQ multiplex PCR reads. In the table there are about 280,000 distinct CDR3 sequences, approximately 85% of which are singletons. The multiple sclerosis control cohort comprised treatment-naive individuals presenting with stable or active relapsing-remitting disease.

The clonotype was recovered from a human donor with multiple sclerosis. The gene calls are TRBV24-1 and TRBJ1-1; D not certain. What was sequenced was CD8+ T cells from PBMCs. The DNA of the CDR3 is TGTGCCACCATCTGTTTGGGAACTGAAGCTTTCTTT. Its protein is CATICLGTEAFF.